Listed here are 7 T cell receptor beta chains from one sample, sequenced in a study of blood T cell repertoires in COVID-19. Only in-frame clones appear in the TCRdb table, and some are missing; sequencing was by immunoSEQ multiplex PCR. The table lists approximately 140,000 clones, about nine tenths of them singletons. Sequencing was carried out using peripheral blood. Receptor source: a human donor in a cohort sampled during active COVID-19.

J is TRBJ1-1 and V is TRBV14; possible D gene TRBD1, 6 bases. There are 17 residues in the CDR3. Trimming took 4 bases from V and 0 from J, leaving 18 bases between them. Germline CDR1 is SGHDN and CDR2 is FVKESK. The CDR3 reads CASSPFLGGRVNTEAFF. The CDR3 DNA follows: TGTGCCAGCAGCCCCTTTCTAGGGGGTAGGGTGAACACTGAAGCTTTCTTT.

The gene calls are TRBV10-1 and TRBJ1-1; tentatively, D is TRBD1 (5 bases). V lost 2 bases, J lost 5 bases, and 9 bases lay in between. This CDR3 region has 13 residues. Germline V lookup: CDR1 WNHNN, CDR2 SYGVQD (reference sequence). Here the CDR3 reads CASSEQGLTEAFF. The CDR3, as DNA: TGCGCCAGCAGTGAGCAGGGTTTGACTGAAGCTTTCTTT.

The chain's CDR3 is CASSLSGTGNYGYTF. CDR3 nucleotide sequence: TGTGCCAGCAGCTTATCTGGCACGGGAAACTATGGCTACACCTTC. This chain connects TRBV7-9 to TRBJ1-2; D ambiguous. CDR3 length equals 15 residues. The germline V gene has CDR1 SEHNR and CDR2 FQNEAQ (reference sequence). With 2 bases removed from V and 2 bases from J, the gap between germline ends came to 12 bases.

The chain is built from TRBV28 and TRBJ2-3, with D maybe TRBD2 (6 bases). Germline V gene lookup returns CDR1 MDHEN and CDR2 SYDVKM. Trimming left V 6 bases short and J 0 bases short, with 10 bases between. This CDR3 region has 14 residues. CDR3 protein: CASRKGTSTDTQYF. CDR3 nucleotides: TGTGCCAGCAGGAAAGGGACTAGCACAGATACGCAGTATTTT.

The CDR3 nucleotides read TGCGCCAGCAGTGAGTCGCCTGGGAGGGGGGACAGGGGGCCGGCTAGCAATCAGCCCCAGCATTTT. It codes for CASSESPGRGDRGPASNQPQHF. The gene calls are TRBV10-1 and TRBJ1-5; 12 bases align to TRBD1. Germline V lookup: CDR1 WNHNN, CDR2 SYGVQD (reference sequence). V dropped 0 bases and J dropped 0; count of bases not matched to a gene: 15. CDR3 length: 22 amino acids.

The chain combines TRBV7-9 with TRBJ1-5; D is possibly TRBD1 (6 bases). V lost 2 bases and J lost 2, with 16 bases in between. The germline V gene encodes CDR1 SEHNR and CDR2 FQNEAQ (reference sequence). The CDR3 loop spans 17 amino acids. CDR3 sequence: CASSLSGVGLGNQPQHF. The CDR3 nucleotides are TGTGCCAGCAGCTTATCAGGGGTTGGATTGGGCAATCAGCCCCAGCATTTT. The entire variable domain, with the rest obtained from reference TRBV7-9 and TRBJ1-5, is as follows: DTGVSQNPRHKITKRGQNVTFRCDPISEHNRLYWYRQTLGQGPEFLTYFQNEAQLEKSRLLSDRFSAERPKGSFSTLEIQRTEQGDSAMYLCASSLSGVGLGNQPQHFGDGTRLSIL.

This clone was detected once. The J gene is TRBJ1-3, the V gene TRBV4-1; a possible D gene is TRBD1 (5 bases). Germline V lookup: CDR1 MGHRA, CDR2 YSYEKL. This CDR3 has 17 amino acids. Deletions cut 3 bases from V and 0 bases from J, with 15 bases between. The CDR3 coding sequence is TGCGCCAGCAGCCACCACCTAATGACAGACTCTGGAAACACCATATATTTT. This codes for CASSHHLMTDSGNTIYF.